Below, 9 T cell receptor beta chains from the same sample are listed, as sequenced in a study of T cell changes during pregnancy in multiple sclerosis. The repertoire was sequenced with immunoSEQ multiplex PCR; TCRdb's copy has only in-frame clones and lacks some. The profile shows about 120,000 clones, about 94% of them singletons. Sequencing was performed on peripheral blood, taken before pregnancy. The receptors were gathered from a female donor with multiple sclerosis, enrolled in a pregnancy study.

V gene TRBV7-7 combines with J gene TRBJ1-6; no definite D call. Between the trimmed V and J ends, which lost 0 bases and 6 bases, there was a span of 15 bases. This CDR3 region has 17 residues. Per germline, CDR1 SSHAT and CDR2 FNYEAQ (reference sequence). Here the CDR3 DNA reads TGTGCCAGCAGCTTAGCGCCAGGCCGTTTCGTTAATTCACCCCTCCACTTT. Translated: CASSLAPGRFVNSPLHF.

CDR3 sequence: CASSTHRDDEQFF. Written as DNA, the CDR3 is TGTGCCAGCAGCACCCACAGGGACGATGAGCAGTTCTTC. This chain connects TRBV11-1 to TRBJ2-1, with D perhaps TRBD1 (6 bases). Trimming removed 5 bases from V and 8 bases from J, with 13 bases in between. CDR1 and CDR2 (germline): SGHAT, FQDESV (reference sequence). CDR3 length: 13 residues.

The CDR3 coding sequence is TGTGCCATCAGTACGCCGAGCTCCTACAATGAGCAGTTCTTC. Encoded protein: CAISTPSSYNEQFF. The rearrangement links TRBV10-3 to TRBJ2-1; D is uncertain. Trimming pared 5 bases from V and 0 bases from J, leaving 8 bases between. The CDR3 runs 14 residues. CDR1 and CDR2 (germline): ENHRY, SYGVKD.

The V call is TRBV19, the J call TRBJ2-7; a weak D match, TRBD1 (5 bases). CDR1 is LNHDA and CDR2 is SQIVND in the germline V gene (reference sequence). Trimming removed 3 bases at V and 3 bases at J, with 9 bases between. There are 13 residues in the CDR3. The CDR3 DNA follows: TGTGCCAGTAGTATGGCTGACAGCTACGAGCAGTACTTC. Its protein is CASSMADSYEQYF. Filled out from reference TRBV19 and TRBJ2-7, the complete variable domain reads DGGITQSPKYLFRKEGQNVTLSCEQNLNHDAMYWYRQDPGQGLRLIYYSQIVNDFQKGDIAEGYSVSREKKESFPLTVTSAQKNPTAFYLCASSMADSYEQYFGPGTRLTVT.

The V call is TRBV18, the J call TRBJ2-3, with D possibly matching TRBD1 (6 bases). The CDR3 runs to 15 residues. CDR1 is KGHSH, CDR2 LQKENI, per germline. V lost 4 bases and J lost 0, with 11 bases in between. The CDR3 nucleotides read TGTGCCAGCTCACGGAGACAGGCTAGCACAGATACGCAGTATTTT. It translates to CASSRRQASTDTQYF.

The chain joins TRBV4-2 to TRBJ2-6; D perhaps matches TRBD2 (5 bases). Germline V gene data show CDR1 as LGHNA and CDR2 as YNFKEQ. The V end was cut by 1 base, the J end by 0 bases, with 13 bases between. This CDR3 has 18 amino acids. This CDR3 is CASSQVIPRDSGANVLTF. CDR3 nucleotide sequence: TGTGCCAGCAGCCAAGTAATCCCCCGGGACTCTGGGGCCAACGTCCTGACTTTC.

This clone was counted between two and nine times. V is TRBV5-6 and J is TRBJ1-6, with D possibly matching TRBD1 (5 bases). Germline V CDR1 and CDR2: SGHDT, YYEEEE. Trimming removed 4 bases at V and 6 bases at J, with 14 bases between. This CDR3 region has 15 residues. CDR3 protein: CASSQGGRTNSPLHF. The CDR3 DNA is TGTGCCAGCAGCCAGGGAGGACGAACTAATTCACCCCTCCACTTT.

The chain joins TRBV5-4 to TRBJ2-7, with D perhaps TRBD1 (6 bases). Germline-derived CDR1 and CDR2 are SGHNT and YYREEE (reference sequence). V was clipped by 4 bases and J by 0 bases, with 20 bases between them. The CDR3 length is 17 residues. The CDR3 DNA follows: TGTGCCAGCAGCCAATTCCAACAGGGCCCTATCTCCTACGAGCAGTACTTC. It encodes CASSQFQQGPISYEQYF.

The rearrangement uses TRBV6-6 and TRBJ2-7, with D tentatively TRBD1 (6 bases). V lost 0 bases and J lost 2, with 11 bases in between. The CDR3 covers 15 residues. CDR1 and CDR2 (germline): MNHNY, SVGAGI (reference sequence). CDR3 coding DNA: TGTGCCAGCAGTTACTCAAGGGGGAAGACCTACGAGCAGTACTTC. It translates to CASSYSRGKTYEQYF.